This TCR beta chain was recovered during a study of T cells in Graves' hyperthyroidism and ophthalmopathy. Study-level findings and limits: The blood repertoire included most of the expanded thyroid clonotypes above 0.001.

TCR beta CDR3 regions were amplified from RNA transcripts. When the TCR CDR3 underwent first-round RT-PCR, the HTBI primer set was used. TCRdb reprocessed the multiplex PCR reads via MiXCR and lists one record per CDR3 protein. The repertoire consists of about 480,000 distinct CDR3 sequences, with roughly an eighth occurring once and the leading ten covering around a sixth. This CDR3 region has 15 residues. V shed 5 bases, J shed 0 bases, and the junction held 6 bases outside the gene matches. The germline V gene has CDR1 MNHEY and CDR2 SMNVEV (reference sequence). The sample holds many counts of this clonotype. As yet, its antigen is unknown.

This rearrangement joins TRBV27 to TRBJ2-7; 8 bases match TRBD1. This receptor was identified in a woman under 30 with Graves' hyperthyroidism. The sample was blood. This CDR3 is CASSTYRGSSYEQYF. The CDR3 DNA follows: TGTGCCAGCAGTACTTACAGGGGGAGCTCCTACGAGCAGTACTTC.